This T cell receptor beta chain comes out of a study of breast tumors, draining lymph nodes, adjacent tissues. Details on this clonotype: Since a much larger clone is just one base distant, this may be a read error.

TCRdb independently ran MiXCR on the multiplex PCR reads; one entry per CDR3 protein. The sample includes 70,000 or so distinct CDR3 sequences, approximately 45% seen only once; the top ten take almost 8.5%. The material sequenced was breast tumor tissue. This receptor was identified in a female donor with breast cancer. Some clones in this sample may be carry-over from other donors' samples.

As DNA, the CDR3 is TGTGCCAGCAAAGGCCTCCCCGGGGAGCTGTTTTTT. Protein sequence: CASKGLPGELFF. The chain links TRBV12-3 or TRBV12-4 to TRBJ2-2; D call uncertain. Trimming stripped 7 bases from V and 6 bases from J, with 9 bases between. The CDR3 is 12 amino acids.